The clone carrying this T cell receptor (beta chain) was seen more than once but under ten times. CDR3 length: 14 amino acids. CDR1 is MGHRA, CDR2 YSYEKL, per germline. After removal of 3 bases from V and 5 bases from J, the junction contained 6 bases not matched to a gene. The data were taken from a study of blood T cell repertoires in COVID-19. TCRdb's copy holds only in-frame clones and misses some; the assay was immunoSEQ multiplex PCR. Of around 180,000 clones in the sample, approximately 87% are singletons; the top ten hold around 21%. The sequencing sample was made of peripheral blood. The V gene is TRBV4-1, the J gene TRBJ1-2; 7 bases map to TRBD1. This clonotype was sampled from a man between 65 and 80 years old with active or convalescent COVID-19. The CDR3 sequence: CASSHGQAVYGYTF. The CDR3 DNA reads TGCGCCAGCAGCCACGGACAGGCAGTGTATGGCTACACCTTC.